Here is one TCR beta chain with its context. Trimming removed 2 bases at V and 5 bases at J, with 13 bases between. CDR3 size: 14 residues. CDR1 and CDR2 from the germline V gene are MNHEY and SMNVEV (reference sequence). Data came from immunoSEQ multiplex PCR; TCRdb stores just in-frame clones and leaves some out. The sample consists of over 200,000 clones, about 73% of them appearing once. This specimen comes from a study of blood T cell repertoires in COVID-19. Looking at the study overall: The cDNA or gDNA used as material had been derived from T cells, B-cell-depleted T cells, or PBMCs.

The rearrangement links TRBV27 to TRBJ2-7; D unclear. The sequence derives from an elderly woman with acute or convalescent COVID-19. The specimen was peripheral blood. The CDR3 coding sequence is TGTGCCAGCAGTTTAGAGGCTCCCGCCCACGAGCAGTACTTC. As protein: CASSLEAPAHEQYF.